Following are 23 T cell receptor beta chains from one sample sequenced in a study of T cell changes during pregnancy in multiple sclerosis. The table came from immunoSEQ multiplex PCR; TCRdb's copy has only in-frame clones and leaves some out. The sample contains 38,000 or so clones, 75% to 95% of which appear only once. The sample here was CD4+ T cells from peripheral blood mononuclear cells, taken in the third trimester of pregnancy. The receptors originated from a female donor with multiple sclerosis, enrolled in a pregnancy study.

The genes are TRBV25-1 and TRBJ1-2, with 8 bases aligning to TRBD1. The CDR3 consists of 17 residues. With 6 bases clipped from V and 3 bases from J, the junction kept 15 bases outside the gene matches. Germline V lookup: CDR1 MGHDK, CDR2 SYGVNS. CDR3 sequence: CASSRGRTGNTDYGYTF. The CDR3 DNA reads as TGTGCCAGCAGCCGAGGAAGGACAGGGAATACGGACTATGGCTACACCTTC.

As DNA, the CDR3 is TGTGCCACCAGCAGAGATCGCGGGAGTGCCTACAATGAGCAGTTCTTC. This encodes CATSRDRGSAYNEQFF. V usage is TRBV15 and J usage is TRBJ2-1; 7 bases align to TRBD2. After removal of 0 bases from V and 2 bases from J, the junction contained 4 bases not matched to a gene. CDR1 is LNHNV and CDR2 is YYDKDF in the germline V gene (reference sequence). This CDR3 comprises 16 residues.

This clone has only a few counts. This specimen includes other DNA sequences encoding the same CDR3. The CDR3 spells CASSIKGDTEAFF. The CDR3, as DNA: TGTGCCAGTAGTATAAAGGGGGATACTGAAGCTTTCTTT. The chain joins TRBV19 to TRBJ1-1; D possibly corresponds to TRBD1 (6 bases). CDR1 and CDR2 (germline): LNHDA, SQIVND (reference sequence). The CDR3 loop spans 13 amino acids. The V gene lost 2 bases and the J gene lost 5 bases, with 9 bases spanning the gap.

CDR3 DNA sequence: TGCGCCAGCAGCCAAGGAAACAGGGATGTAGCTTTCTTT. It yields the protein CASSQGNRDVAFF. The chain has TRBV4-3 and TRBJ1-1; D is perhaps TRBD1 (6 bases). Germline CDR1 and CDR2: LGHNA and YSLEER. The germline V and J ends were trimmed by 1 base and 10 bases, with 13 bases remaining between them. There are 13 residues in the CDR3.

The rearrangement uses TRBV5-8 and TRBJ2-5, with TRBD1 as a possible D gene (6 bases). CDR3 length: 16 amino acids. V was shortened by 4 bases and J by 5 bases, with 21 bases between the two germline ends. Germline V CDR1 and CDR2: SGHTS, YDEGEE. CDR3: CASSDGQTSFRETQYF. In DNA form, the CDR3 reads TGTGCCAGCAGCGACGGACAGACCTCTTTTAGGGAGACCCAGTACTTC.

For the CDR3, the DNA is TGCGCCAGCTGGACAGCGAACACCGGGGAGCTGTTTTTT. This gives the protein CASWTANTGELFF. The genes are TRBV10-2 and TRBJ2-2, with a tentative D call TRBD1 (6 bases). CDR3 size: 13 residues. The germline V gene has CDR1 WSHSY and CDR2 SAAADI. V lost 8 bases, J lost 0 bases, and 7 bases lay in between.

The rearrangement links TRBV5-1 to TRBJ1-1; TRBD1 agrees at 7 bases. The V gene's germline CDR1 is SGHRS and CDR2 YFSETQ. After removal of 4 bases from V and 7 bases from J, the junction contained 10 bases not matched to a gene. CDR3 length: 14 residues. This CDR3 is CASSRLAGQIEAFF. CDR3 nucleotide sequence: TGCGCCAGCAGCCGCCTAGCGGGACAGATTGAAGCTTTCTTT.

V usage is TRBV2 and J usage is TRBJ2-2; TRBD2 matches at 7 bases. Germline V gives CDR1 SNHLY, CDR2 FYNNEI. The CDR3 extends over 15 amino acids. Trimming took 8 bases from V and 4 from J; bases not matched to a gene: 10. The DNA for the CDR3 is TGTGCCAGCGCGGTCCAGGGAGGGGCCACCGGGGAGCTGTTTTTT. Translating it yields CASAVQGGATGELFF.

The CDR3 nucleotides are TGTGCCAGCAGTGAAGCGTTTCGGGGTCGAGAGCCCCAGCATTTT. Translating gives CASSEAFRGREPQHF. The genes are TRBV6-1 and TRBJ1-5; no clear D gene. V lost 0 bases and J 8 bases, leaving 14 bases between the germline ends. The CDR3 sequence is 15 residues long. Germline loops: CDR1 MNHNS, CDR2 SASEGT.

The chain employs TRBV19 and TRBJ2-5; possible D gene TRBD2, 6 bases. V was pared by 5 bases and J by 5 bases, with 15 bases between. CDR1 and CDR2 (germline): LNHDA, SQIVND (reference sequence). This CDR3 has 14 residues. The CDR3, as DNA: TGTGCCAGTAGTCCTGGGCTAGCGTTTGAGACCCAGTACTTC. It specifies CASSPGLAFETQYF.

The CDR3 protein is CASSAIAGSLYNEQFF. The CDR3 nucleotides read TGTGCCAGCAGTGCAATTGCGGGGTCGCTCTACAATGAGCAGTTCTTC. This rearrangement joins TRBV6-1 to TRBJ2-1, with a tentative D call TRBD2 (6 bases). Deletions cut 4 bases from V and 3 bases from J, with 16 bases between. Germline V gene sequence: CDR1 MNHNS, CDR2 SASEGT. The CDR3 consists of 16 residues.

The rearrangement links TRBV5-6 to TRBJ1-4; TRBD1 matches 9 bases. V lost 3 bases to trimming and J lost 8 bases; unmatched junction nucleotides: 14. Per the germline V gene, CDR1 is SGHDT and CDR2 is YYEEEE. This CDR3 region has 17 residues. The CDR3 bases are TGTGCCAGCAGCTCGCCCGGGACAGGGAGTCTAGGAGAAAAACTGTTTTTT. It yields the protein CASSSPGTGSLGEKLFF.

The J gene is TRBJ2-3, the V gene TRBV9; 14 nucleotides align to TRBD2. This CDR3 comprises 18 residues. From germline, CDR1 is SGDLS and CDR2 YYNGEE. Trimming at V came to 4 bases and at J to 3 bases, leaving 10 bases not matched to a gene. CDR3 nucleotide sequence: TGTGCCAGCAGCCGACTTGGGACTAGCGGGAGTAGGACAGATACGCAGTATTTT. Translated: CASSRLGTSGSRTDTQYF.

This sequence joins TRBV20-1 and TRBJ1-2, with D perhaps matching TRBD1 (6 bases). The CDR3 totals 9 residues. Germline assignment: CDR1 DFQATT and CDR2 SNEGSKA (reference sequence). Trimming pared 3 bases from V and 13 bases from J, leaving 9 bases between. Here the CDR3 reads CSARDSLTF. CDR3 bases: TGCAGTGCTAGGGACAGTCTCACCTTC.

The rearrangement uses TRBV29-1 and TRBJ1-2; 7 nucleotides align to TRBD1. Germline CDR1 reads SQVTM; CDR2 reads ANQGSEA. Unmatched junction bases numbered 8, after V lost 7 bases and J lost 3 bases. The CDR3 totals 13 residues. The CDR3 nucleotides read TGCAGCGGCCGACAGGGTAGTGACTATGGCTACACCTTC. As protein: CSGRQGSDYGYTF.

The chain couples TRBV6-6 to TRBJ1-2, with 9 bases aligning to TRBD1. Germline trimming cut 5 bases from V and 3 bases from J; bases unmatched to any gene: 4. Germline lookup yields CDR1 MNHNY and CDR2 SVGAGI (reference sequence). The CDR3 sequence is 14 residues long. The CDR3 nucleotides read TGTGCCAGCAGTACCCGGACAGGGGACTATGGCTACACCTTC. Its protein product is CASSTRTGDYGYTF.

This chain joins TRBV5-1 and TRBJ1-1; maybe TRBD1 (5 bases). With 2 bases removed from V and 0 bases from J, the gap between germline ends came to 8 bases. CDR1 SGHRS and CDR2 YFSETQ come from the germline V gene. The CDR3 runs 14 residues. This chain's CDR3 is CASSFGGVNTEAFF. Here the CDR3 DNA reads TGCGCCAGCAGCTTCGGGGGGGTGAACACTGAAGCTTTCTTT. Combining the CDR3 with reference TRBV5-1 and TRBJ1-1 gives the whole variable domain KAGVTQTPRYLIKTRGQQVTLSCSPISGHRSVSWYQQTPGQGLQFLFEYFSETQRNKGNFPGRFSGRQFSNSRSEMNVSTLELGDSALYLCASSFGGVNTEAFFGQGTRLTVV.

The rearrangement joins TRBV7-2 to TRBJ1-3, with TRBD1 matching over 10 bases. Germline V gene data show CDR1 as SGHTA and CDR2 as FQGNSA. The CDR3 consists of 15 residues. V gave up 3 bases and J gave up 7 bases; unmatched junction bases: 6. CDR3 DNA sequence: TGTGCCAGCAGCTTGGGACAGGGGCTAGGGAACACCATATATTTT. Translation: CASSLGQGLGNTIYF.

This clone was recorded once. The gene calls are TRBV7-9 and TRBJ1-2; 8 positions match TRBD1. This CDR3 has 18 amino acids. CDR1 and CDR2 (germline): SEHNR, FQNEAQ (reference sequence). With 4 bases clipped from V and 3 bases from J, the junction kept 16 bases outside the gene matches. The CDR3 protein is CASSSPLRTGWSDYGYTF. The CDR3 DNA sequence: TGTGCCAGCAGCTCCCCTCTTAGGACAGGGTGGTCGGACTATGGCTACACCTTC.

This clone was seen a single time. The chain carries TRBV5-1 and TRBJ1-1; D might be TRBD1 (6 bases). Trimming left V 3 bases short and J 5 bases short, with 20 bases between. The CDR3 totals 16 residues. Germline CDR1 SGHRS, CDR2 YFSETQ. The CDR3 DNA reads TGCGCCAGCAGCTCGGTACTACAGGGCCAGGGGACTGAAGCTTTCTTT. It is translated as CASSSVLQGQGTEAFF.

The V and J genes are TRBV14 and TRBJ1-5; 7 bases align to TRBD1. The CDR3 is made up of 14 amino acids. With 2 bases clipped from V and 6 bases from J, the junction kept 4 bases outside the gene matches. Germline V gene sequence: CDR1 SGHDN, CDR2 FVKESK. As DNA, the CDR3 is TGTGCCAGCAGCCAAATGGAGGGGGCTCAGCCCCAGCATTTT. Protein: CASSQMEGAQPQHF.

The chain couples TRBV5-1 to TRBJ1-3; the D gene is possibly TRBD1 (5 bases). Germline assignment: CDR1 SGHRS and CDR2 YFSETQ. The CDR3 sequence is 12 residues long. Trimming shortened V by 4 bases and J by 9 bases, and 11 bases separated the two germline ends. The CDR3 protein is CASSNGGVTIYF. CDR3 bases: TGCGCCAGCAGCAACGGGGGGGTCACCATATATTTT.

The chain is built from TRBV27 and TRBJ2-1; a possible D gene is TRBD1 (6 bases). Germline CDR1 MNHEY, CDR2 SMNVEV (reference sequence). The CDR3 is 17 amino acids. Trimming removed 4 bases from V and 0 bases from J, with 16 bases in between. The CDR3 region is CASSSSRDNPSYNEQFF. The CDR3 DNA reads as TGTGCCAGCAGTTCCAGTCGGGACAACCCCTCCTACAATGAGCAGTTCTTC.